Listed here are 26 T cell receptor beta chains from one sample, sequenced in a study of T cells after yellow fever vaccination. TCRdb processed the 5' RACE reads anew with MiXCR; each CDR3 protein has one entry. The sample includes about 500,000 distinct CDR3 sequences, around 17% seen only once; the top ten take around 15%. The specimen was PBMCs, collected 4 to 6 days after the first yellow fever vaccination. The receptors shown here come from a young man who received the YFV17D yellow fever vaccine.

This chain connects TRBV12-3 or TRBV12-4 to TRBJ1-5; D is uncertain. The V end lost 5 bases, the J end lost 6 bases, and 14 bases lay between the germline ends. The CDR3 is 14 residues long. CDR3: CASSPGPPGQPQHF. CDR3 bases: TGTGCCAGCAGTCCCGGCCCTCCCGGTCAGCCCCAGCATTTT.

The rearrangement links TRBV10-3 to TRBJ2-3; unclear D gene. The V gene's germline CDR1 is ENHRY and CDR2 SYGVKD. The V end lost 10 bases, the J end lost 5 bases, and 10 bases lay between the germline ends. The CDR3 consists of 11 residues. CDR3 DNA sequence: TGTGCCACTGGTCTGGGAGATACGCAGTATTTT. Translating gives CATGLGDTQYF.

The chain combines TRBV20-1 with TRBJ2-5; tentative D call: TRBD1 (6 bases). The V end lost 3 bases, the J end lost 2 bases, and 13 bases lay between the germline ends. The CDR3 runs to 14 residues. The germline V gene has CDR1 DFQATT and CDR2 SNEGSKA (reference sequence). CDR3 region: CSARGRGYQETQYF. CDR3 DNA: TGCAGTGCTAGGGGCAGGGGATATCAAGAGACCCAGTACTTC.

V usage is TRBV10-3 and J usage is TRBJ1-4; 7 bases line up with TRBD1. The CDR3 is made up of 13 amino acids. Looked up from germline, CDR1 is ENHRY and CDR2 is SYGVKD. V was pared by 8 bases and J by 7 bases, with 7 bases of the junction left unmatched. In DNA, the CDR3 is TGTGCCATCGGCACAGGGGAAGGTGAAAAACTGTTTTTT. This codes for CAIGTGEGEKLFF.

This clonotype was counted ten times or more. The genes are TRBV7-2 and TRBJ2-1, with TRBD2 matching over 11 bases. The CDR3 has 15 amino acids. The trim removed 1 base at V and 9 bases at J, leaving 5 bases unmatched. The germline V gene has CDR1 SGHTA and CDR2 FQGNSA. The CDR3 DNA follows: TGTGCCAGCAGCTTAGTAGCGGGGGGGTATGGTGAGCAGTTCTTC. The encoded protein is CASSLVAGGYGEQFF.

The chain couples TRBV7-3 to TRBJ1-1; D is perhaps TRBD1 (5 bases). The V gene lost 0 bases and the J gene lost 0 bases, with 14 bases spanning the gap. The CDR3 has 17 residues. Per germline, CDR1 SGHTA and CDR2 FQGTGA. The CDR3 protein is CASSLTRAGRMNTEAFF. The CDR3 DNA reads TGTGCCAGCAGCTTAACCAGGGCAGGGAGGATGAACACTGAAGCTTTCTTT. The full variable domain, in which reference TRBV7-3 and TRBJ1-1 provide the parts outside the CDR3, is GAGVSQTPSNKVTEKGKYVELRCDPISGHTALYWYRQSLGQGPEFLIYFQGTGAADDSGLPNDRFFAVRPEGSVSTLKIQRTERGDSAVYLCASSLTRAGRMNTEAFFGQGTRLTVV.

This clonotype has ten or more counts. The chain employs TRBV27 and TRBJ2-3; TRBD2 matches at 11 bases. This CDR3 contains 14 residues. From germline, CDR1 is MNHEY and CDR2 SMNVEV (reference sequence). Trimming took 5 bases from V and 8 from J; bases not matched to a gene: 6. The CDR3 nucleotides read TGTGCCAGCAGTCCCTTAGCGGGGGGGCGTACGCAGTATTTT. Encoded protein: CASSPLAGGRTQYF.

The CDR3 here is CASSFRDAQETQYF. CDR3 sequence (DNA): TGTGCCAGCAGTTTCAGGGACGCCCAAGAGACCCAGTACTTC. This rearrangement joins TRBV6-5 to TRBJ2-5, with D perhaps being TRBD1 or TRBD2 (5 bases each). The CDR3 runs to 14 residues. V shed 4 bases and J shed 1 base, with 10 bases lying between them. CDR1 MNHEY and CDR2 SVGAGI come from the germline V gene.

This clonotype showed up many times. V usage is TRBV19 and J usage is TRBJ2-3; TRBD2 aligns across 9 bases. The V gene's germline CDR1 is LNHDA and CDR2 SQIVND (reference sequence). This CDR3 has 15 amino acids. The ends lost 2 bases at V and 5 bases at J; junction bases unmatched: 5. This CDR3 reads CASSIRRGGLDTQYF. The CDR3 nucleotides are TGTGCCAGTAGTATAAGGCGGGGGGGCCTAGATACGCAGTATTTT.

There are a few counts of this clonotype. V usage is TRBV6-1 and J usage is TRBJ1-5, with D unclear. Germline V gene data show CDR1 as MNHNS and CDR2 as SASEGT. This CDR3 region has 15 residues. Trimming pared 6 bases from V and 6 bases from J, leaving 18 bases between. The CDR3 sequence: CASRPDPGLGQPQHF. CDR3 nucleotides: TGTGCCAGCAGGCCAGACCCCGGGTTGGGTCAGCCCCAGCATTTT.

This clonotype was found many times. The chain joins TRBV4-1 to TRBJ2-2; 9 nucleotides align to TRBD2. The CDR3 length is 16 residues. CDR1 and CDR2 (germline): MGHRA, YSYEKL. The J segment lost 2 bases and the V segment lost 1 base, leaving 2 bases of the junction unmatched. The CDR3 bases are TGCGCCAGCAGCCAAGCGCGGGGGGGCAACACCGGGGAGCTGTTTTTT. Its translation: CASSQARGGNTGELFF.

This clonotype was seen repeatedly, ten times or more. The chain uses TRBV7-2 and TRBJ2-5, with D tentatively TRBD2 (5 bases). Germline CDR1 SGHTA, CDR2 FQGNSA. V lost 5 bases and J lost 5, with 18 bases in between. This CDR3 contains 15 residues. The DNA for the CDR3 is TGTGCCAGCAGCCCCGAGGGCCTAGCATATGAGACCCAGTACTTC. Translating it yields CASSPEGLAYETQYF.

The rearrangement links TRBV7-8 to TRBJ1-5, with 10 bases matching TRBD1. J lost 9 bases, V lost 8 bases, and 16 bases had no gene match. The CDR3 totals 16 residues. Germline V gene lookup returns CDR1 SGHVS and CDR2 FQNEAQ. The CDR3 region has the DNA TGTGCCAGCGGTAGGACAGGGGGAACGGTCATTGCGCCCCAGCATTTT. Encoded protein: CASGRTGGTVIAPQHF.

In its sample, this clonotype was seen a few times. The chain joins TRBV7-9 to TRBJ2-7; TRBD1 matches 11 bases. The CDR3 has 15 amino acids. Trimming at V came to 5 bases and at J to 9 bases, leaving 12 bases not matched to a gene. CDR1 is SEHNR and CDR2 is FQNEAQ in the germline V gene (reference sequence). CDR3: CASSRPGTGGEAQYF. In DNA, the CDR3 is TGTGCCAGCAGCCGACCCGGGACAGGGGGAGAGGCGCAGTACTTC.

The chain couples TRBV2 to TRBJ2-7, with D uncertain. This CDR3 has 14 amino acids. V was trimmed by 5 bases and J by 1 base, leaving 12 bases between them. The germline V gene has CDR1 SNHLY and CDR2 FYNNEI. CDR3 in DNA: TGTGCCAGCAGTTTTTCCCCGGTATCCTACGAGCAGTACTTC. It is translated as CASSFSPVSYEQYF.

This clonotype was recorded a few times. CDR3 region: CSARDRRSGRDSPLHF. Written as DNA, the CDR3 is TGCAGTGCTAGAGATCGGAGGTCCGGGAGAGATTCACCCCTCCACTTT. This chain joins TRBV20-1 and TRBJ1-6; D call uncertain. CDR1 is DFQATT, CDR2 SNEGSKA, per germline (reference sequence). V was shortened by 0 bases and J by 8 bases, with 17 bases between the two germline ends. The CDR3 is 16 amino acids.

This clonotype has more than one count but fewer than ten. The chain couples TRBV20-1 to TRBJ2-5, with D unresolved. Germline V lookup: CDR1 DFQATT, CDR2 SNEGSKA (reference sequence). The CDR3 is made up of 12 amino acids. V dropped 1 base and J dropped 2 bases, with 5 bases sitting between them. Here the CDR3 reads CSARAGQETQYF. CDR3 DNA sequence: TGCAGTGCTAGAGCTGGACAAGAGACCCAGTACTTC.

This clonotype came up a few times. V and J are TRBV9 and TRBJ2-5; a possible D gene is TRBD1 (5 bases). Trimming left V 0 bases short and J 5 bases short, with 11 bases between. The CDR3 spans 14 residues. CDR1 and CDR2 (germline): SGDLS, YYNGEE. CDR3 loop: CASSVESGYETQYF. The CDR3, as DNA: TGTGCCAGCAGCGTAGAGTCAGGGTACGAGACCCAGTACTTC.

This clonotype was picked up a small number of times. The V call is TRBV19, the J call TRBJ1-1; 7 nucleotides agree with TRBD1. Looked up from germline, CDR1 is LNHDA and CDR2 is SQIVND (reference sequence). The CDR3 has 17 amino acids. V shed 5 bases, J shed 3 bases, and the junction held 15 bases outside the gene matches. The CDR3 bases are TGTGCCAGTAGTGGTTCGGACAGGAGTTTATGGGACACTGAAGCTTTCTTT. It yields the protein CASSGSDRSLWDTEAFF.

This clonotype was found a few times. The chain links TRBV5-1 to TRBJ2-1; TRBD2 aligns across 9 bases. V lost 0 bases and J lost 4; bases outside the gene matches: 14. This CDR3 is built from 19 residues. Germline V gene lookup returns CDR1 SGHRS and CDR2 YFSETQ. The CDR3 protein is CASSLDFASGELLYNEQFF. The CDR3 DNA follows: TGCGCCAGCAGCTTGGACTTCGCTAGCGGGGAACTCCTATACAATGAGCAGTTCTTC. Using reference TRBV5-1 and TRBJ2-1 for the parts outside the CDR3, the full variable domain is KAGVTQTPRYLIKTRGQQVTLSCSPISGHRSVSWYQQTPGQGLQFLFEYFSETQRNKGNFPGRFSGRQFSNSRSEMNVSTLELGDSALYLCASSLDFASGELLYNEQFFGPGTRLTVL.

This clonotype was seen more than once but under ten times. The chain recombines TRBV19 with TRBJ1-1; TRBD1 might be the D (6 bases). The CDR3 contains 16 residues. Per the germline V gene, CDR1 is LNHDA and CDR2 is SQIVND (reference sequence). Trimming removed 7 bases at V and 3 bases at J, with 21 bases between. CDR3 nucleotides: TGTGCCAGTAAAACCCTCAGCGGCGGGGGCTACACTGAAGCTTTCTTT. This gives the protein CASKTLSGGGYTEAFF.

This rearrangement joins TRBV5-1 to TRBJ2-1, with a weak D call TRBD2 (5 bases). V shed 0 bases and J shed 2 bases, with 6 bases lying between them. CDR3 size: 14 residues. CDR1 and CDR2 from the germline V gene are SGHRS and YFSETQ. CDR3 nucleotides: TGCGCCAGCAGCTTGGCGGGGACCTACAATGAGCAGTTCTTC. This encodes CASSLAGTYNEQFF.

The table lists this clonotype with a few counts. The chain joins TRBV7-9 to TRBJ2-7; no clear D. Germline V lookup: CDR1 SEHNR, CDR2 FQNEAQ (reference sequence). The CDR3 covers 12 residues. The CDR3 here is CASSRLQSPAVV. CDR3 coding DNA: TGTGCCAGCAGCCGACTCCAAAGTCCCGCGGTCGTC.

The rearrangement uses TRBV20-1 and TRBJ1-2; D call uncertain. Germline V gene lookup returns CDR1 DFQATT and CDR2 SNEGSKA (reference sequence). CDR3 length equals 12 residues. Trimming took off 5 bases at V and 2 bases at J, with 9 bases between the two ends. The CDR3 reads CSASQKNYGYTF. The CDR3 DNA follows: TGCAGTGCTTCTCAGAAGAACTATGGCTACACCTTC.

CDR3: CAISLGGAQAGELFF. The CDR3 DNA is TGTGCCATCAGCTTAGGGGGGGCGCAGGCCGGGGAGCTGTTTTTT. The chain employs TRBV10-3 and TRBJ2-2, with D perhaps TRBD2 (7 bases). The CDR3 covers 15 residues. Germline loops: CDR1 ENHRY, CDR2 SYGVKD. V gave up 6 bases and J gave up 6 bases, with 17 bases separating them.

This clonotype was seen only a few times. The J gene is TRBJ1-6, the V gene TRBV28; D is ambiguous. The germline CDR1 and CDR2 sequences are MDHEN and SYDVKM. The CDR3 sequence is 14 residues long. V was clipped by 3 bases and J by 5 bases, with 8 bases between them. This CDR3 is CASSFIRNNSPLHF. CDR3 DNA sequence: TGTGCCAGCAGTTTTATAAGAAATAATTCACCCCTCCACTTT.